The entry below describes one T cell receptor (beta chain). The table came from immunoSEQ multiplex PCR; TCRdb's copy has only in-frame clones and leaves some out. The sample lists roughly 68,000 clones; around 89% were seen once. These data come from a study of blood T cell repertoires in COVID-19. The sequenced sample was peripheral blood. The clonotype was recovered from a woman of 80 years or more with active COVID-19.

CDR3 DNA: TGCGCCAGCAGTCCCCCAGGGGTGGGGGGGGATACGCAGTATTTT. Protein product: CASSPPGVGGDTQYF. The J gene is TRBJ2-3, the V gene TRBV4-1, with a tentative D call TRBD2 (7 bases). Germline V CDR1 and CDR2: MGHRA, YSYEKL. The CDR3 covers 15 residues. The ends were cut back, 6 bases at V and 6 bases at J, with 19 bases in the middle.